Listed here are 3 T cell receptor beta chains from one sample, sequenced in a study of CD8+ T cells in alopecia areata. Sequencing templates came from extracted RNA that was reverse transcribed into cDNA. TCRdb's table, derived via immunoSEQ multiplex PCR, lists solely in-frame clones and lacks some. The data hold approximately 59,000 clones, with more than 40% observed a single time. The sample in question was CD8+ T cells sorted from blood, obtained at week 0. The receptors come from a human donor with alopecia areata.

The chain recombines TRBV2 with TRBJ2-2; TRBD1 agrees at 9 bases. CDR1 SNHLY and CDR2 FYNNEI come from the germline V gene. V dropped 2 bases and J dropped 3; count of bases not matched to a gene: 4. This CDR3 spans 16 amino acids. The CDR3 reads CASSEYRGRHTGELFF. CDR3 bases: TGTGCCAGCAGTGAATACAGGGGGCGCCACACCGGGGAGCTGTTTTTT.

The CDR3 spells CASSLWPGEKAFF. CDR3 coding DNA: TGCGCCAGCAGCTTGTGGCCAGGGGAGAAAGCTTTCTTT. This chain joins TRBV5-1 and TRBJ1-1, with D tentatively TRBD1 (6 bases). This CDR3 comprises 13 residues. Deletions cut 1 base from V and 9 bases from J, with 13 bases between. CDR1 SGHRS and CDR2 YFSETQ come from the germline V gene.

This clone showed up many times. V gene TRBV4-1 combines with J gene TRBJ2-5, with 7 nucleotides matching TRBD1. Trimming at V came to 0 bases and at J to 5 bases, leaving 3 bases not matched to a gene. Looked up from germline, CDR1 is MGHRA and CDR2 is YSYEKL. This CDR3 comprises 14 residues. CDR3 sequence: CASSQDTGEETQYF. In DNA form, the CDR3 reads TGCGCCAGCAGCCAAGATACAGGGGAGGAGACCCAGTACTTC.